This entry is about one TCR beta chain. Its antigen is not known. These data come from a study of CD8 T cells in Susac syndrome. Study-level findings and limits: Regarding the TCR sequencing and HLA analysis, the study admitted that a relatively small number of individuals were involved.

Roughly 0.45 to 1 ug RNA was reverse transcribed with random hexamers. TCRdb reprocessed the immunoSEQ multiplex PCR reads via MiXCR and lists one record per CDR3 protein. The sample has 130,000 or so distinct CDR3 sequences; 91% are singletons. Per germline, CDR1 SSHAT and CDR2 FNYEAQ (reference sequence). CDR3 size: 15 residues. The J segment lost 2 bases and the V segment lost 3 bases, leaving 6 bases of the junction unmatched. The sequenced target, TCR beta, came from blood CD8+ and CD4+ T cells. The multiple sclerosis control group was made up of treatment-naive patients with stable or active relapsing-remitting disease.

The J gene is TRBJ2-5, the V gene TRBV7-7, with 7 bases lining up with TRBD2. This receptor was identified in a human donor with multiple sclerosis. The sequenced material came from CD8+ T cells from PBMCs. The CDR3 sequence: CASSFRREHQETQYF. The CDR3 DNA is TGTGCCAGCAGCTTCCGGCGGGAGCATCAAGAGACCCAGTACTTC.